A selection of T cell receptor beta chains follows, all from one sample in a study of blood T cells in healthy people across ages. Using its own MiXCR run on the 5' RACE reads, TCRdb lists one record per CDR3 protein. The table records 950,000 to 1,200,000 distinct CDR3 sequences, less than 45% of them present only once. Sequenced: blood. Receptor source: a man aged 18-30 years in good health. The conserved cysteine and the conserved F or W are not part of the CDR3 here.

length | J | V | CDR3
12 | TRBJ1-2 | TRBV14 | ASSQKGRFYGHT
13 | TRBJ1-2 | TRBV27 | ASSNDGGGNYGYT
13 | TRBJ2-7 | TRBV7-3 | ASSPDRAKYNEQY
13 | TRBJ1-3 | TRBV29-1 | SVMEGSFSGNTIY
14 | TRBJ2-3 | TRBV7-3 | ASSLRGTGRMDTQY
13 | TRBJ1-2 | TRBV13 | ASSQPTLGDYGYT
12 | TRBJ1-2 | TRBV5-1 | ASSLDMEKGGYT
13 | TRBJ1-4 | TRBV4-1 | ASSQGRQGHEKLF
11 | TRBJ2-3 | TRBV24-1 | ATSDYTRDTQY
11 | TRBJ1-2 | TRBV9 | ASSVGDARGYT
14 | TRBJ1-1 | TRBV9 | ASSVGGSPRNTEAF
13 | TRBJ2-1 | TRBV5-1 | ASSLWEAQGNEQF
14 | TRBJ2-3 | TRBV6-1 | ASMSASGDATDTQY
12 | TRBJ2-1 | TRBV9 | ASSEGGIYNEQF
12 | TRBJ2-3 | TRBV6-2/TRBV6-3 | ASSYVDSTDTQY
9 | TRBJ2-7 | TRBV20-1 | SAARDYEQY
12 | TRBJ1-5 | TRBV6-2/TRBV6-3 | ASSYRASLQPQH
14 | TRBJ1-4 | TRBV4-2 | ASSQDWQGADEKLF
13 | TRBJ2-6 | TRBV19 | ASRAVSSGANVLT
11 | TRBJ1-1 | TRBV24-1 | ATREGPNTEAF
13 | TRBJ1-6 | TRBV2 | ASSQRTGDLLPLH
14 | TRBJ2-3 | TRBV7-3 | ASSLGALGITDTQY